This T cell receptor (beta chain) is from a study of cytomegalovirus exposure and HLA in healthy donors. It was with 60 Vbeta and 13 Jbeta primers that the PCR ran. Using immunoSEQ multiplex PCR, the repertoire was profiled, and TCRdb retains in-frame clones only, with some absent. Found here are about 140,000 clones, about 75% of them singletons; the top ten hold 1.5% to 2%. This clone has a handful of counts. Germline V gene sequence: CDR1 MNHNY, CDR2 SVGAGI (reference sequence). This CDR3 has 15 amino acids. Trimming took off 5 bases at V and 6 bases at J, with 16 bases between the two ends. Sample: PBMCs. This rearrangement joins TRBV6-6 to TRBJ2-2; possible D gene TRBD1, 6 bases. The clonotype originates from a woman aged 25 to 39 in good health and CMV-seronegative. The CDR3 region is CASSDTGTKSGELFF. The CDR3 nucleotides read TGTGCCAGCAGTGACACCGGGACAAAGTCCGGGGAGCTGTTTTTT.